The text below deals with one TCR beta chain. Its antigen is undetermined. These data originate in a study of cytomegalovirus exposure and HLA in healthy donors. Points from the study as a whole: Cytomegalovirus-associated TCR beta chains were listed, numbering 164. The classifier reportedly diagnosed cytomegalovirus status with high sensitivity and specificity.

The PCR made use of 60 Vbeta and 13 Jbeta primers. Using immunoSEQ multiplex PCR, the repertoire was profiled, and TCRdb retains in-frame clones only, with some absent. Of approximately 150,000 clones in the sample, approximately 80% were seen once. V lost 6 bases and J lost 5; bases outside the gene matches: 11. The CDR3 sequence is 15 residues long. Germline values: CDR1 SNHLY, CDR2 FYNNEI. Input material: PBMCs. V gene TRBV2 combines with J gene TRBJ2-5; 8 bases are a match to TRBD1. This receptor was obtained from a woman in her 30s in good health and CMV-seronegative. CDR3 bases: TGTGCCAGCAGCAGACAGGGGTCCCCGGGGGAGACCCAGTACTTC. The encoded protein is CASSRQGSPGETQYF.